This T cell receptor beta chain stems from a study of regulatory T cells in long-lasting Graves disease (dated by TCRdb to the early 2020s). Regarding the complete study: Persistent Graves' disease was defined as persistently positive TSH receptor autoantibodies together with antithyroid drug treatment for over 5 years. The study was registered as a clinical trial and conducted in China. Patients with persistent Graves' disease were compared with patients with newly diagnosed Graves' disease using TCR sequencing and RNA sequencing of peripheral blood. A total of about 35 samples underwent TCR sequencing, from 13 patients with persistent Graves' disease and some 20 patients with newly diagnosed Graves' disease. In the clinical cohort, patients with persistent Graves' disease had used antithyroid drugs for an average of around 9.9 years.

To note about this clonotype: Its target antigen remains unknown. No qualities accompany the bases; no much larger clone lies one base away.

The CDR3, from cysteine to phenylalanine, totals 16 residues. Solely the CDR3 DNA is kept, with 48 bases framed from the first base. From the germline V gene, CDR1 is MNHEY and CDR2 is SVGAGI. Clipping removes 0 bases from V and 3 bases from J, with 8 as the unmatched junction base count. The sample's time point label, decoded: persistent/refractory GD, antithyroid drugs over 5 years with positive TRAb. For both TCR sequencing and RNA sequencing, RNA was extracted from PBMCs in TRIzol. Graves' disease was diagnosed according to American Thyroid Association guidelines. The patients came from an endocrinology department in Xi'an, China. From each patient, approximately 9 milliliters of peripheral blood was collected into an EDTA anticoagulant tube. Ficoll Paque Plus density gradient separation was used to isolate PBMCs, and no additional T cell sorting was done. RNA quality was checked with an Agilent 2100 Bioanalyzer and agarose gel, and concentration with a NanoDrop 2000.

The receptor library was made with multiplex PCR. The sequencing machine was an Illumina HiSeq 4000. To build TCR beta libraries, CDR3 regions were amplified by Arm-PCR using iRepertoire HTBI primers. PCR products were gel purified before sequencing. In the paper's pipeline: Gene usage analysis of CDR3 amino acid clonotypes used the 50 to 70 TRBV and about 14 TRBJ segments found across samples. Filtered high-quality paired reads were merged into contigs using COPE and FqMerger. BLAST was used to align contigs to IMGT TRBV, TRBD and TRBJ reference genes, and CDR3 was defined according to IMGT. Highly expanded clones were defined as clonotypes with a frequency above 0.1%. Shannon entropy served as the measure of repertoire diversity, while the Gini coefficient captured V-J evenness. Public clonotypes were defined as clonotypes shared by more than one individual. TCRdb reworked the public reads: Q25 trimming with fastp, MiXCR clone assembly, productive beta chains retained. Identical CDR3 proteins give one entry, which carries the most common genes and DNA. The V and J calls come from TCRdb's annotation, not from the publication. The sample table records 300,000 to 500,000 distinct CDR3 sequences; 20% of these occur just once. Clones ranked in the top ten supply about a fifth of the sample.

Paper-wide results and their limitations: Only the TCR beta chain was sequenced and analyzed. The small sample size was acknowledged by the authors as a limitation that may reduce accuracy. A larger number of public clonotypes was shared among persistent patients (2,741) than among newly diagnosed patients (approximately 930). Peripheral blood alone was examined, since thyroid tissue, which constituted the primary lesion, could not be accessed. Compared with newly diagnosed patients, patients with persistent Graves' disease had lower TCR Shannon entropy and fewer highly expanded clones, which suggests clonal expansion. Persistent disease showed preferential use of TRBV28, TRBJ1-2 and TRBJ2-5, whereas newly diagnosed disease favored TRBV20-1 and TRBJ2-1.

The sample consisted of peripheral blood mononuclear cells (PBMCs), taken when the disease was refractory, from a patient treated with antithyroid drugs. The receptor chain draws on TRBV6-5 and TRBJ2-7, and 7 bases in between align with TRBD2. The receptor was derived from a female donor with Graves disease. The base sequence is TGTGCCAGCAGTTACTCGTACTCGGCGGGAGACTACGAGCAGTACTTC. Its protein product is CASSYSYSAGDYEQYF.